These 10 T cell receptor beta chains share one sample of origin, sequenced in a study of T cells in Graves' hyperthyroidism and ophthalmopathy. Researchers amplified the TCR beta CDR3 regions from RNA transcripts. First-round RT-PCR of the TCR CDR3 relied on the HTBI primer set. MiXCR, run by TCRdb on the multiplex PCR reads, gives a single entry per CDR3 protein. The sample has fewer than 700,000 distinct CDR3 sequences, about 17% seen once. The sample comprised blood. The receptors shown here come from a woman in her twenties or thirties with Graves' hyperthyroidism.

In this sample, this clonotype turned up many times. The gene calls are TRBV7-9 and TRBJ1-2; D unclear. The CDR3 runs to 14 residues. Trimming pared 2 bases from V and 2 bases from J, leaving 9 bases between. Germline V lookup: CDR1 SEHNR, CDR2 FQNEAQ (reference sequence). CDR3 in DNA: TGTGCCAGCAGCTTACAAAACAACAACTATGGCTACACCTTC. As protein: CASSLQNNNYGYTF.

This chain links TRBV4-1 with TRBJ1-2, with D possibly being TRBD1 (5 bases). The CDR3 runs to 13 residues. Germline values: CDR1 MGHRA, CDR2 YSYEKL. V shed 1 base and J shed 8 bases, with 11 bases lying between them. The CDR3 DNA follows: TGCGCCAGCAGCCAAGGGGGGAGGCGCGGCTACACCTTC. Its protein is CASSQGGRRGYTF.

This clonotype came up a few times. Here the CDR3 DNA reads TGTGCCAGCTCACCTTTACAGGACAATGAGCAGTTCTTC. It codes for CASSPLQDNEQFF. The chain has TRBV18 and TRBJ2-1; maybe TRBD1 (5 bases). V dropped 3 bases and J dropped 5 bases, with 8 bases sitting between them. CDR1 is KGHSH, CDR2 LQKENI, per germline. The CDR3 consists of 13 residues.

In its sample, this clonotype was seen a few times. CDR3 in DNA: TGTGCCAGCAGGGGGACCGGGATCCCCTATAATTCACCCCTCCACTTT. Residues: CASRGTGIPYNSPLHF. The rearrangement links TRBV12-3 or TRBV12-4 to TRBJ1-6; tentative D call: TRBD1 (5 bases). The CDR3 length is 16 residues. Trimming pared 6 bases from V and 2 bases from J, leaving 14 bases between.

The chain has TRBV24-1 and TRBJ2-2; 10 bases line up with TRBD1. The CDR3 is made up of 15 amino acids. Looked up from germline, CDR1 is KGHDR and CDR2 is SFDVKD. The trim removed 7 bases at V and 6 bases at J, leaving 7 bases unmatched. CDR3 sequence reads: CATRAGTGAPGELFF. The CDR3 bases are TGTGCCACCAGGGCCGGGACAGGGGCCCCCGGGGAGCTGTTTTTT.

V gene TRBV27 combines with J gene TRBJ1-2, with 8 bases aligning to TRBD1. The J segment lost 2 bases and the V segment lost 6 bases, leaving 17 bases of the junction unmatched. CDR3 size: 18 residues. Per the germline V gene, CDR1 is MNHEY and CDR2 is SMNVEV (reference sequence). CDR3 nucleotide sequence: TGTGCCAGCAGATCTTTGACCCTCCCAAGGGACAGGAACTATGGCTACACCTTC. Residues: CASRSLTLPRDRNYGYTF.

This clonotype was detected ten times or more. CDR3: CASSSSRASEAFF. The CDR3 region has the DNA TGTGCCAGCAGTTCCTCCAGAGCCTCTGAAGCTTTCTTT. This chain joins TRBV27 and TRBJ1-1; D remains unclear. V lost 4 bases and J 6 bases, leaving 12 bases between the germline ends. The CDR3 extends over 13 amino acids. Germline assignment: CDR1 MNHEY and CDR2 SMNVEV (reference sequence).

This clonotype has at least ten counts. This chain uses TRBV30 with TRBJ1-1; D call uncertain. With 2 bases removed from V and 1 base from J, the gap between germline ends came to 11 bases. The CDR3 extends over 14 amino acids. Germline CDR1 and CDR2: GTSNPN and SVGIG (reference sequence). CDR3 sequence reads: CAWSHRRENTEAFF. The CDR3 DNA follows: TGTGCCTGGAGTCATCGACGGGAGAACACTGAAGCTTTCTTT.

V and J are TRBV4-2 and TRBJ1-4; 9 nucleotides agree with TRBD1. The CDR3 length is 18 residues. CDR1 and CDR2 from the germline V gene are LGHNA and YNFKEQ. Trimming cost V 1 base and J 7 bases; bases outside gene matches: 13. The CDR3 DNA reads TGTGCCAGCAGCCAAGGAGAGGACCTGGGACAGGGTTTTGAAAAACTGTTTTTT. It translates to CASSQGEDLGQGFEKLFF.

This chain uses TRBV7-9 with TRBJ2-3, with D tentatively TRBD2 (5 bases). Trimming shortened V by 3 bases and J by 6 bases, and 13 bases separated the two germline ends. In germline, CDR1 is SEHNR, CDR2 FQNEAQ (reference sequence). CDR3 length equals 14 residues. The CDR3 loop reads CASSLANDYDTQYF. As DNA, the CDR3 is TGTGCCAGCAGCTTGGCGAACGACTACGATACGCAGTATTTT.